These T cell receptor beta chains were read from a single sample in a study of T cells in Graves' hyperthyroidism and ophthalmopathy. TCRdb processed the multiplex PCR reads anew with MiXCR; each CDR3 protein has one entry. Of around 490,000 distinct CDR3 sequences detected, 15% to 20% appear once; the ten largest clones hold roughly 50%. Source material: blood. The receptors stem from a man between 40 and 49 years old with Graves' ophthalmopathy. The CDR3 runs from the conserved cysteine through the conserved F or W. The order of the fields is clone size, J gene, D gene, V gene, CDR3 protein, CDR3 DNA. A D gene is named only where the DNA matches it firmly. Size is omitted from some rows. Given values are once, few, many or a class for expanded clones.

few TRBJ2-2 TRBD2 TRBV3-1 CASSPGLGTTPLTPTGELFF TGTGCCAGCAGCCCAGGGCTTGGGACTACTCCCCTAACCCCCACCGGGGAGCTGTTTTTT
many TRBJ1-2 - TRBV30 CAWSVPGRGRDGYTF TGTGCCTGGAGTGTACCTGGCAGGGGAAGGGATGGCTACACCTTC
- TRBJ2-7 - TRBV20-1 CSASGPPGRYSYEQYF TGCAGTGCTAGTGGGCCACCGGGACGGTACTCCTACGAGCAGTACTTC
- TRBJ2-2 TRBD2 TRBV5-8 CASSFLAGGPTGELFF TGTGCCAGCAGTTTCCTGGCGGGGGGGCCTACCGGGGAGCTGTTTTTT
many TRBJ2-2 - TRBV30 CAWSWTASNTGELFF TGTGCCTGGAGCTGGACAGCCTCGAACACCGGGGAGCTGTTTTTT
- TRBJ2-5 - TRBV7-2 CASSLTIRGTQYF TGTGCCAGCAGCTTAACTATTCGGGGAACCCAGTACTTC
- TRBJ1-2 - TRBV7-8 CASAPLNGYTF TGTGCCAGCGCCCCCCTCAATGGCTACACCTTC
- TRBJ2-7 - TRBV7-8 CASSLAGLTEQYF TGTGCCAGCAGCTTAGCGGGTTTAACCGAGCAGTACTTC
many TRBJ2-4 - TRBV11-2 CASSLGIGVVDIQYF TGTGCCAGCAGCTTAGGGATCGGTGTGGTTGACATTCAGTACTTC
few TRBJ2-7 - TRBV6-5 CASKFSYEQYF TGTGCCAGCAAGTTCTCCTACGAGCAGTACTTC
once TRBJ1-6 - TRBV9 CASSVLEGRNSPLHF TGTGCCAGCAGCGTATTGGAGGGGAGAAATTCACCCCTCCACTTT
- TRBJ2-3 TRBD1 TRBV10-3 CAISGQGALTDTQYF TGTGCCATCAGTGGACAGGGCGCACTTACAGATACGCAGTATTTT
few TRBJ1-1 - TRBV19 CASSPQTGLMNTEAFF TGTGCCAGTAGTCCCCAGACAGGACTAATGAACACTGAAGCTTTCTTT
- TRBJ2-2 TRBD1 TRBV7-3 CASSLNPPQGAGELFF TGTGCCAGCAGCTTAAACCCCCCCCAGGGGGCCGGGGAGCTGTTTTTT
- TRBJ2-2 - TRBV10-3 CAISESGATSNTGELFF TGTGCCATCAGTGAGTCGGGGGCGACCTCGAACACCGGGGAGCTGTTTTTT
- TRBJ1-5 - TRBV6-1 CASNRGVLNQPQHF TGTGCCAGCAACCGGGGAGTACTCAATCAGCCCCAGCATTTT
many TRBJ2-1 - TRBV12-3/TRBV12-4 CASSFGGSTYEQFF TGTGCCAGCAGTTTCGGTGGGAGTACCTATGAGCAGTTCTTC
few TRBJ1-2 - TRBV10-2 CASSDPAGYGYTF TGCGCCAGCAGTGACCCGGCGGGCTATGGCTACACCTTC
few TRBJ1-2 - TRBV7-8 CASSLLSGDGYTF TGTGCCAGCAGCTTATTGTCAGGGGATGGCTACACCTTC
- TRBJ2-3 - TRBV29-1 CSVERFGLTDTQYF TGCAGCGTTGAGCGGTTTGGTCTCACAGATACGCAGTATTTT
- TRBJ2-1 TRBD2 TRBV29-1 CSVEDPHMPSGSDEQFF TGCAGCGTTGAAGATCCCCACATGCCCAGCGGGAGCGATGAGCAGTTCTTC
many TRBJ2-7 TRBD1 TRBV5-1 CASRFTGQGSHEQYF TGCGCCAGCAGGTTCACGGGACAGGGTAGCCACGAGCAGTACTTC
- TRBJ2-7 TRBD1 TRBV5-1 CASKQQGSYEQYF TGCGCCAGCAAACAACAGGGGTCCTACGAGCAGTACTTC
- TRBJ2-5 TRBD2 TRBV10-2 CASSESTSTQTQYF TGCGCCAGCAGTGAGTCGACTAGCACCCAGACCCAGTACTTC
many TRBJ2-5 TRBD2 TRBV11-3 CASSSQQTGGETQYF TGTGCCAGCAGCTCTCAACAAACGGGGGGAGAGACCCAGTACTTC
- TRBJ1-6 - TRBV9 CASSVGSLNSPLHF TGTGCCAGCAGCGTAGGCAGCCTTAATTCACCCCTCCACTTT
many TRBJ2-3 - TRBV20-1 CSAIAHTDTQYF TGCAGTGCTATTGCACACACAGATACGCAGTATTTT
many TRBJ2-5 TRBD2 TRBV7-9 CASSWGGTQETQYF TGTGCCAGCAGCTGGGGGGGGACTCAAGAGACCCAGTACTTC
- TRBJ2-1 - TRBV5-5 CASSLAPFNEQFF TGTGCCAGCAGCTTGGCCCCGTTCAATGAGCAGTTCTTC
few TRBJ2-1 TRBD2 TRBV5-5 CASSSGLAGRNEQFF TGTGCCAGCAGCTCGGGACTAGCGGGACGGAATGAGCAGTTCTTC
once TRBJ1-2 TRBD1 TRBV15 CATSRGRDSFYGYTF TGTGCCACCAGCAGGGGTAGGGACAGCTTCTATGGCTACACCTTC
many TRBJ2-1 TRBD2 TRBV7-9 CAIERGSQEQFF TGTGCCATCGAGCGGGGTTCACAGGAGCAGTTCTTC
few TRBJ2-2 TRBD2 TRBV7-3 CASSLKLAGAGGELFF TGTGCCAGCAGCTTAAAACTAGCGGGAGCGGGCGGGGAGCTGTTTTTT
- TRBJ1-1 - TRBV29-1 CSVEFAVGGLGTEAFF TGCAGCGTTGAATTTGCAGTAGGGGGGCTTGGCACTGAAGCTTTCTTT
many TRBJ1-1 - TRBV5-1 CASSIRGVMNTEAFF TGCGCCAGCAGCATCAGAGGGGTTATGAACACTGAAGCTTTCTTT
few TRBJ1-2 TRBD1 TRBV6-2/TRBV6-3 CASSYLPGTGEGYTF TGTGCCAGCAGTTATCTACCTGGGACAGGGGAAGGCTACACCTTC
few TRBJ1-1 - TRBV10-3 CAIKMNTEAFF TGTGCCATCAAGATGAACACTGAAGCTTTCTTT
- TRBJ2-1 TRBD1 TRBV18 CASSQTGGFEQFF TGTGCCAGCTCGCAGACAGGGGGCTTTGAGCAGTTCTTC
- TRBJ2-7 - TRBV19 CASGSGNNEQYF TGTGCCAGCGGGTCAGGGAATAACGAGCAGTACTTC
- TRBJ2-1 - TRBV9 CASSVTRGGRLDNEQFF TGTGCCAGCAGCGTCACGAGGGGTGGTCGCTTAGACAATGAGCAGTTCTTC
many TRBJ2-7 TRBD2 TRBV10-3 CAISDTRGSSYEQYF TGTGCCATCAGTGACACACGCGGGAGCTCCTACGAGCAGTACTTC
many TRBJ2-1 TRBD2 TRBV3-1 CASSQDGEASGRNEQFF TGTGCCAGCAGCCAAGATGGAGAGGCTAGCGGGAGGAATGAGCAGTTCTTC
many TRBJ2-3 - TRBV12-3/TRBV12-4 CASSRSSRQHTQYF TGTGCCAGCAGCCGCTCATCCCGCCAGCATACGCAGTATTTT
few TRBJ2-5 - TRBV6-2/TRBV6-3 CASSYTQRETQYF TGTGCCAGCAGTTATACCCAACGGGAGACCCAGTACTTC